This T cell receptor (beta chain) was sequenced in a study of blood T cells in healthy people across ages. The sample holds a few counts of this clonotype. Antigen unknown. General observations from the study: When set beside aged donors, long-lived donors presented more naive CD4+ cells and higher diversity.

The authors ran a second PCR of 7 to 11 cycles using a sample-barcoded 5' primer and a J-beta primer mix. A single record per CDR3 protein comes from TCRdb applying MiXCR to the 5' RACE reads. The sample contains some 1.6 million distinct CDR3 sequences, about 35% of which appear only once. Sequencing input: blood. This receptor was identified in a woman in her 30s in good health.

The CDR3 reads CSSLGDGYGYTF. The CDR3, as DNA: TGCAGTAGTCTGGGGGATGGCTATGGCTACACCTTC. This chain uses TRBV20-1 with TRBJ1-2; D is possibly TRBD1 (5 bases). The germline V gene encodes CDR1 DFQATT and CDR2 SNEGSKA (reference sequence). The CDR3 has 12 residues. Trimming removed 8 bases from V and 4 bases from J, with 14 bases in between.